This is a list of T cell receptor beta chains from one sample in a study of blood T cell repertoires in COVID-19. Generated by immunoSEQ multiplex PCR, the TCRdb table keeps only in-frame clones and is missing some. The table has nearly 110,000 clones, 84% seen once. Sequences were obtained from peripheral blood. These receptors came from a human donor in a cohort sampled during active COVID-19. The CDR3 runs from the conserved cysteine through the conserved F or W. A D gene is named only where the DNA matches it firmly. Clone size is stated in some rows and not others, as once, few, many or a class when expanded.

clone_size	j_call	d_call	v_call	cdr3_nt	cdr3_aa
-	TRBJ2-5	TRBD2	TRBV7-7	TGTGCTAGCAGCACCGGGACTAGCGGAAATCAAGAGACCCAGTACTTC	CASSTGTSGNQETQYF
few	TRBJ1-5	TRBD1	TRBV19	TGTGCCAGTATCGGGACAGCGAGAACATATAGCAATCAGCCCCAGCATTTT	CASIGTARTYSNQPQHF
-	TRBJ2-7	TRBD1	TRBV6-4	TGTGCCAGCAGTCCCCGGACAGGGCCCCCCTGCGAGCAGTACTTC	CASSPRTGPPCEQYF
few	TRBJ1-5	-	TRBV19	TGTGCCAGTAGTATGGGGGGGCGGAATCAGCCCCAGCATTTT	CASSMGGRNQPQHF
-	TRBJ2-3	TRBD2	TRBV5-4	TGTGCCAGCAGCCACCGACTCGGACTAGCGGGAGGAGATACGCAGTATTTT	CASSHRLGLAGGDTQYF
-	TRBJ1-5	-	TRBV5-6	TGTGCCAGCAGCTTGGAGGGGATGGGCAATCAGCCCCAGCATTTT	CASSLEGMGNQPQHF
-	TRBJ2-7	TRBD2	TRBV11-2	TGTGCCAGCAGCTTAGATCTCACTAGCGGATCCTACGAGCAGTACTTC	CASSLDLTSGSYEQYF
-	TRBJ1-1	-	TRBV28	TGTGCCAGCAGTGAACATACTGAAGCTTTCTTT	CASSEHTEAFF
-	TRBJ2-2	-	TRBV11-3	TGTGCCAGCAGCTTAGGGGGCCTTACCGGGGAGCTGTTTTTT	CASSLGGLTGELFF
-	TRBJ2-1	TRBD2	TRBV4-3	TGCGCCAGCAGCCAAGGGAATCTAGCGGGAGGCGATTATGAGCAGTTCTTC	CASSQGNLAGGDYEQFF
-	TRBJ2-2	TRBD2	TRBV6-2/TRBV6-3	TGTGCCAGCAGTACTAGCGGGTACTACACCGGGGAGCTGTTTTTT	CASSTSGYYTGELFF
few	TRBJ2-2	-	TRBV21-1	TGTGCCAGCAGCCGTATGGGACTAGCGGGATTGGGGACCGGGGAGCTGTTTTTT	CASSRMGLAGLGTGELFF
-	TRBJ2-2	-	TRBV28	TGTGCCAGCAAGTCCTTTCCGGGGTTAAACACCGGGGAGCTGTTTTTT	CASKSFPGLNTGELFF
-	TRBJ2-1	TRBD2	TRBV28	TGTGCCAGCAAACTAGCGGGAGCGAATGAGCAGTTCTTC	CASKLAGANEQFF
-	TRBJ2-5	-	TRBV11-2	TGTGCCAGCAGCCTAGGGGGGAGGACGCCCGCAGAGACCCAGTACTTC	CASSLGGRTPAETQYF
-	TRBJ1-2	-	TRBV7-2	TGTGCCAGCAGCTTACAAGGGAGCTATGGCTACACCTTC	CASSLQGSYGYTF
-	TRBJ2-5	-	TRBV30	TGTGCCTCTAGCCGGGTGGAGGAGACCCAGTACTTC	CASSRVEETQYF
-	TRBJ2-7	-	TRBV7-3	TGTGCCAGCAGCTCCCGCTACGAGCAGTACTTC	CASSSRYEQYF
-	TRBJ1-1	-	TRBV7-3	TGTGCCAGCAGCCTGTTACAGGAAATGAACACTGAAGCTTTCTTT	CASSLLQEMNTEAFF
-	TRBJ2-3	-	TRBV24-1	TGTGCCACCAGTGTACAGAACACAGATACGCAGTATTTT	CATSVQNTDTQYF
-	TRBJ2-1	-	TRBV7-2	TGTGCCAGCAGCTTCGGATTTCCAGGCAACAATGAGCAGTTCTTC	CASSFGFPGNNEQFF
-	TRBJ2-1	TRBD1	TRBV19	TGTGCCAGTAGTGGCAGTAGGACAGGCTTGGGTGAGCAGTTCTTC	CASSGSRTGLGEQFF
-	TRBJ2-1	TRBD2	TRBV7-3	TGTGCCAGCAGTGCACTACCCGGGACTAGCGGGAGGGAGGCGAGGTTCTTC	CASSALPGTSGREARFF
-	TRBJ2-5	TRBD1	TRBV5-4	TGTGCCAGCAGCTCCTCTACAGGGGTGATGTTACAGACCCAGTACTTC	CASSSSTGVMLQTQYF
-	TRBJ2-2	TRBD2	TRBV6-5	TGTGCCAGCAGACTAGCGGGGGAGAACACCGGGGAGCTGTTTTTT	CASRLAGENTGELFF
-	TRBJ1-1	-	TRBV5-4	TGTGCCAGCAGTTTACAGGGTGACACTGAAGCTTTCTTT	CASSLQGDTEAFF
-	TRBJ2-2	TRBD2	TRBV5-5	TGTGCCAGCAGCTTGGTTCTAGCGGGAGGGCCGGTCACCGGGGAGCTGTTTTTT	CASSLVLAGGPVTGELFF
-	TRBJ2-1	TRBD2	TRBV20-1	TGCAGTGCCAGTCGGACTAGCTCCTACAATGAGCAGTTCTTC	CSASRTSSYNEQFF
-	TRBJ2-5	TRBD2	TRBV28	TGTGCCAGCAGTTTAAGCGGGGGCCCCCAAGAGACCCAGTACTTC	CASSLSGGPQETQYF
-	TRBJ1-1	-	TRBV5-4	TGTGCCAGCAGCTTGGAACAGACCATGAACACTGAAGCTTTCTTT	CASSLEQTMNTEAFF
-	TRBJ1-1	TRBD1	TRBV7-9	TGTGCCAGCAAACAGGGGGCTACTGAAGCTTTCTTT	CASKQGATEAFF
once	TRBJ1-1	-	TRBV28	TGTGCCAGCAGGAGATTTTCGGGGGCTGAAGCTTTCTTT	CASRRFSGAEAFF
many	TRBJ2-3	-	TRBV28	TGTGCCAGCAGTTTATACGGGAGCACAGATACGCAGTATTTT	CASSLYGSTDTQYF
-	TRBJ1-1	TRBD1	TRBV7-9	TGTGCCAGCAGCTACGGGACAGGGAGCAACACTGAAGCTTTCTTT	CASSYGTGSNTEAFF
-	TRBJ2-1	-	TRBV10-3	TGTGCCATCAGTGAGCCCGCTAGCAATGAGCAGTTCTTC	CAISEPASNEQFF
-	TRBJ1-2	-	TRBV4-1	TGCGCCAGCAGCCAAGAGTCAGGGTTCTATGGCTACACCTTC	CASSQESGFYGYTF
-	TRBJ2-1	TRBD2	TRBV7-3	TGTGCCAGCAGCTTAAACGGGTGGGAGGGAGTGCGTGAGCAGTTCTTC	CASSLNGWEGVREQFF
-	TRBJ1-2	-	TRBV6-2/TRBV6-3	TGTGCCAGCAGTTACGGCCAGGGCGGCTATGGCTACACCTTC	CASSYGQGGYGYTF
-	TRBJ1-1	TRBD1	TRBV24-1	TGTGCCACCAGTGATACCGGGACAGGCTTAGGAGCTTTCTTT	CATSDTGTGLGAFF
few	TRBJ1-1	TRBD1	TRBV10-2	TGCGCCAGCAGTGAGGATGACAGGGCTTTCACTGAAGCTTTCTTT	CASSEDDRAFTEAFF
-	TRBJ2-2	TRBD1	TRBV30	TGTGCCTGGAGTAGGACAGGGGGCACCGGGGAGCTGTTTTTT	CAWSRTGGTGELFF
-	TRBJ1-4	-	TRBV4-1	TGCGCCAGCAGCCTAGGCCTGCAGGCGACCTTTAATGAAAAACTGTTTTTT	CASSLGLQATFNEKLFF
-	TRBJ2-1	-	TRBV5-1	TGCGCCAGCAGCTTGGCCAACGGTGTGGCGGGGGAGCAGTTCTTC	CASSLANGVAGEQFF
-	TRBJ1-3	TRBD1	TRBV12-5	TGTGCTAGTGGCCTGACAGGGGCAGGAAACACCATATATTTT	CASGLTGAGNTIYF
-	TRBJ2-7	TRBD2	TRBV7-6	TGTGCCAGCAGCTTAGCTCTAGCGGGAGTCGAGCAGTACTTC	CASSLALAGVEQYF
once	TRBJ2-2	TRBD1	TRBV5-1	TGCGCCAGCAGCTCCAGGGGGTCTAACACCGGGGAGCTGTTTTTT	CASSSRGSNTGELFF
-	TRBJ2-3	TRBD2	TRBV10-3	TGTGCCATCAGTGAGGGGCGGGAGGGAACAGATACGCAGTATTTT	CAISEGREGTDTQYF
-	TRBJ2-1	-	TRBV5-1	TGCGCCAGCAGCTTGGAGGTAGCGCATTACAATGAGCAGTTCTTC	CASSLEVAHYNEQFF
-	TRBJ1-5	-	TRBV28	TGTGCCAGCAGTACGCGGACAGATGGGAAGCCCCAGCATTTT	CASSTRTDGKPQHF
-	TRBJ2-4	TRBD1	TRBV19	TGTGCCAGTGAAGACAGGGTAAGGAACATTCAGTACTTC	CASEDRVRNIQYF
-	TRBJ2-1	TRBD2	TRBV6-2/TRBV6-3	TGTGCCAGCAGCCCCCCCGGGGTAGCGGGAATTTACAATGAGCAGTTCTTC	CASSPPGVAGIYNEQFF
-	TRBJ2-1	TRBD2	TRBV24-1	TGTGCCACCAGTGATTTCCCCGGGACTAGCGATAATGAGCAGTTCTTC	CATSDFPGTSDNEQFF
once	TRBJ2-5	TRBD2	TRBV7-8	TGTGCCAGCAGCTCGGGACTAGCGGGAGAAGAGACCCAGTACTTC	CASSSGLAGEETQYF
-	TRBJ1-2	-	TRBV3-1/TRBV3-2	TGTGCCAGCAGCCAAGCCAGGCTCTATGGCTACACCTTC	CASSQARLYGYTF